This entry is about one TCR beta chain. Its antigen is not known. Every TCR beta cDNA library bore unique molecular identifiers. T cells numbering about 0.85 to 11 million yielded cDNA molecules that totaled approximately 500,000. TCRdb re-called the PCR reads with MiXCR, one entry per CDR3 protein. The sample lists roughly 730,000 distinct CDR3 sequences, about 27% occurring once. This record belongs to a study of post-analysis software for immune sequencing data. As for the study in general: Secondary progressive, relapsing-remitting and progressive-relapsing multiple sclerosis were among the included disease courses. Study conclusions and caveats: Co-batched samples clustered tightly together by F measure. There were roughly 5 TRBV segments more frequent in patients than controls, and TRBV5-6, TRBV5-1 and TRBV20-1 were among them. Multiple sclerosis patients showed significantly lower normalized Chao1 diversity than controls did.

Germline V gives CDR1 SGHTA, CDR2 FQGNSA. This CDR3 has 14 amino acids. Trimming cost V 4 bases and J 6 bases; bases outside gene matches: 5. Sequenced material: blood. This clonotype was sampled from a girl aged 5-17 years with multiple sclerosis. The rearrangement joins TRBV7-2 to TRBJ2-1; the match to TRBD2 covers 8 bases. CDR3 bases: TGTGCCAGCAGCTCGGGGGGGCCAAGCAATGAGCAGTTCTTC. Amino acids: CASSSGGPSNEQFF.